These 27 T cell receptor beta chains share one sample of origin, sequenced in a study of blood T cell repertoires in COVID-19. The data were produced by immunoSEQ multiplex PCR, yet TCRdb's version contains in-frame clones alone and is incomplete. The repertoire has tens of thousands of clones, 85% to 90% of them found once; the top ten carry under 30%. The sample was peripheral blood. These receptors all come from a human donor in a cohort sampled during active COVID-19.

The chain links TRBV5-5 to TRBJ1-4; TRBD1 aligns across 9 bases. The germline V gene encodes CDR1 SGHKS and CDR2 YYEKEE (reference sequence). This CDR3 spans 15 amino acids. J gave up 8 bases and V 4 bases, and 9 bases lay outside the gene matches. CDR3 residues: CASSQPGQGREKLFF. Written as DNA, the CDR3 is TGTGCCAGCAGCCAACCGGGACAGGGTCGGGAAAAACTGTTTTTT.

The chain couples TRBV15 to TRBJ1-5; tentatively, D is TRBD1 (6 bases). Germline V lookup: CDR1 LNHNV, CDR2 YYDKDF (reference sequence). The V gene lost 5 bases and the J gene lost 7 bases, with 15 bases spanning the gap. The CDR3 has 14 residues. Here the CDR3 DNA reads TGTGCCACCAGCCCTCGGGACACGGGGCAGCCCCAGCATTTT. It codes for CATSPRDTGQPQHF.

The chain couples TRBV4-1 to TRBJ1-4; 10 nucleotides line up with TRBD1. The V and J ends lost 4 bases and 8 bases, in that order; junction bases with no gene match: 13. Per the germline V gene, CDR1 is MGHRA and CDR2 is YSYEKL. The CDR3 is 17 residues long. The CDR3 nucleotides are TGCGCCAGCAGCCGCCCAGGTGCGGGGACAGGGGTGGAAAAACTGTTTTTT. Its protein product is CASSRPGAGTGVEKLFF.

The chain couples TRBV9 to TRBJ1-6; a weak D match, TRBD1 (6 bases). Germline V gene data show CDR1 as SGDLS and CDR2 as YYNGEE. V was trimmed by 4 bases and J by 9 bases, leaving 14 bases between them. This CDR3 spans 14 amino acids. The CDR3 bases are TGTGCCAGCAGCACTTTGGACAGCCCTTCACCCCTCCACTTT. It specifies CASSTLDSPSPLHF.

This rearrangement joins TRBV5-8 to TRBJ2-7; TRBD2 matches at 7 bases. Germline CDR1 and CDR2: SGHTS and YDEGEE. The length of the CDR3 is 15 residues. Trimming took 0 bases from V and 6 from J; bases not matched to a gene: 9. CDR3 in DNA: TGTGCCAGCAGCTTGGAGGCCTGGCCGGGGGGCGAGCAGTACTTC. Translating gives CASSLEAWPGGEQYF.

The chain joins TRBV9 to TRBJ1-4, with a weak D call TRBD1 (5 bases). The CDR3 extends over 15 amino acids. CDR1 and CDR2 (germline): SGDLS, YYNGEE. V was shortened by 3 bases and J by 8 bases, with 17 bases between the two germline ends. The DNA for the CDR3 is TGTGCCAGCAGCGCCCCCTCCGGGGGAGAGGAAAAACTGTTTTTT. Translated, it gives CASSAPSGGEEKLFF.

The chain couples TRBV5-6 to TRBJ1-2; D unclear. Germline CDR1 SGHDT, CDR2 YYEEEE. This CDR3 comprises 13 residues. The V end lost 4 bases, the J end lost 3 bases, and 10 bases lay between the germline ends. The CDR3 here is CASSPGWDYGYTF. CDR3 DNA sequence: TGTGCCAGCAGCCCGGGGTGGGACTATGGCTACACCTTC.

This sequence joins TRBV5-4 and TRBJ2-1, with 12 bases matching TRBD2. Trimming at V came to 4 bases and at J to 3 bases, leaving 5 bases not matched to a gene. This CDR3 has 16 residues. Germline CDR1 SGHNT, CDR2 YYREEE (reference sequence). CDR3 amino acids: CASSQTSGGFYNEQFF. The CDR3 DNA is TGTGCCAGCAGCCAAACTAGCGGGGGGTTCTACAATGAGCAGTTCTTC.

The sample holds one count of this clone. The rearrangement links TRBV6-5 to TRBJ1-6; 7 nucleotides align to TRBD1. The CDR3 has 15 amino acids. With 4 bases clipped from V and 8 bases from J, the junction kept 8 bases outside the gene matches. Germline V gene data show CDR1 as MNHEY and CDR2 as SVGAGI. The CDR3 sequence: CASSSTGSLDSPLHF. The CDR3 DNA reads TGTGCCAGCAGTTCGACAGGGTCGTTGGATTCACCCCTCCACTTT.

CDR3 in DNA: TGCGCCAGCGCCGGGACGGGAGTGTACGAGCAGTACTTC. Translated, it gives CASAGTGVYEQYF. The chain carries TRBV5-1 and TRBJ2-7; D is perhaps TRBD2 (6 bases). Between the trimmed V and J ends, which lost 7 bases and 4 bases, there was a span of 15 bases. Germline loops: CDR1 SGHRS, CDR2 YFSETQ. This CDR3 has 13 residues.

The rearrangement uses TRBV2 and TRBJ1-1, with D possibly matching TRBD1 (6 bases). The V gene lost 8 bases and the J gene lost 7 bases, with 20 bases spanning the gap. This CDR3 comprises 14 residues. Germline CDR1 reads SNHLY; CDR2 reads FYNNEI. CDR3 in DNA: TGTGCCAGCCTGAGGGGGGGCGAAGGGAATGAAGCTTTCTTT. This codes for CASLRGGEGNEAFF.

The rearrangement uses TRBV20-1 and TRBJ2-3; 12 bases are a match to TRBD1. In germline, CDR1 is DFQATT, CDR2 SNEGSKA (reference sequence). After removal of 3 bases from V and 1 base from J, the junction contained 8 bases not matched to a gene. There are 17 residues in the CDR3. CDR3 in DNA: TGCAGTGCTAGTGTCAGGGGACAGGGGGCGGGCACAGATACGCAGTATTTT. Translating gives CSASVRGQGAGTDTQYF.

V gene TRBV13 combines with J gene TRBJ2-6; 8 nucleotides agree with TRBD1. The CDR3 extends over 15 amino acids. In germline, CDR1 is PRHDT, CDR2 FYEKMQ (reference sequence). The V segment lost 4 bases and the J segment 6 bases; nucleotides outside the gene matches: 5. Written as DNA, the CDR3 is TGTGCCAGCAGCTCCACAGGGGGAGAGGCCAACGTCCTGACTTTC. Encoded protein: CASSSTGGEANVLTF.

In regard to this clone: The same CDR3 also results from other DNA sequences found in this sample. The V gene is TRBV18, the J gene TRBJ2-7, with a possible D match to TRBD2 (6 bases). Germline V gives CDR1 KGHSH, CDR2 LQKENI. The V end was cut by 3 bases, the J end by 3 bases, with 6 bases between. The CDR3 is made up of 12 amino acids. CDR3 DNA sequence: TGTGCCAGCTCACCCGGGGGCTACGAGCAGTACTTC. It yields the protein CASSPGGYEQYF.

The chain couples TRBV3-1 (or the pseudogene TRBV3-2) to TRBJ2-3; 7 nucleotides agree with TRBD1. The CDR3 loop spans 15 amino acids. CDR1 is LGHDT, CDR2 YNNKEL, per germline (reference sequence). Trimming took 4 bases from V and 2 from J; bases not matched to a gene: 6. This chain's CDR3 is CASSPTGAATDTQYF. The CDR3 DNA reads TGTGCCAGCAGCCCTACAGGGGCAGCCACAGATACGCAGTATTTT.

The chain joins TRBV7-3 to TRBJ2-1; TRBD1 matches 9 bases. J lost 9 bases, V lost 5 bases, and 11 bases had no gene match. Germline assignment: CDR1 SGHTA and CDR2 FQGTGA. This CDR3 is built from 15 residues. CDR3 in DNA: TGTGCCAGCAGCCCGCGGGGACAGGGAAGGGGTGAGCAGTTCTTC. This codes for CASSPRGQGRGEQFF.

This clone was detected only once. The chain uses TRBV19 and TRBJ2-3, with 8 bases aligning to TRBD2. This CDR3 has 16 amino acids. After removal of 6 bases from V and 4 bases from J, the junction contained 12 bases not matched to a gene. The V gene's germline CDR1 is LNHDA and CDR2 SQIVND (reference sequence). The CDR3 spells CASSLPGTSFSDTQYF. The CDR3 DNA sequence: TGTGCCAGTAGCCTTCCCGGGACTAGTTTTTCAGATACGCAGTATTTT.

The chain couples TRBV7-9 to TRBJ2-5; D unclear. Germline V lookup: CDR1 SEHNR, CDR2 FQNEAQ (reference sequence). Trimming took 4 bases from V and 2 from J, leaving 11 bases between them. The CDR3 is 14 amino acids. The CDR3 sequence: CASSSRSDQETQYF. As DNA, the CDR3 is TGTGCCAGCAGCTCCCGGAGCGATCAAGAGACCCAGTACTTC.

Details on this clone: Distinct nucleotide sequences in the sample also encode this CDR3. The J gene is TRBJ2-4, the V gene TRBV5-4; 7 bases match TRBD1. Germline loops: CDR1 SGHNT, CDR2 YYREEE (reference sequence). The CDR3 is 14 residues long. J gave up 4 bases and V 4 bases, and 5 bases lay outside the gene matches. The CDR3 reads CASSPRQGKNIQYF. CDR3 coding DNA: TGTGCCAGCAGCCCCCGACAGGGTAAAAACATTCAGTACTTC.

The chain has TRBV9 and TRBJ2-3, with D unresolved. The CDR3 spans 15 residues. Trimming cost V 0 bases and J 2 bases, with 10 bases left between them. CDR1 and CDR2 (germline): SGDLS, YYNGEE. The CDR3 DNA reads as TGTGCCAGCAGCGTAGACGCAGGAATCACAGATACGCAGTATTTT. Translated: CASSVDAGITDTQYF.

The table lists this clone with a count of one. V gene TRBV11-2 combines with J gene TRBJ2-7, with D possibly matching TRBD1 (6 bases). V was shortened by 5 bases and J by 2 bases, with 10 bases between the two germline ends. Germline CDR1 reads SGHAT; CDR2 reads FQNNGV. The CDR3 contains 13 residues. In DNA, the CDR3 is TGTGCCAGCAGCCGACAGGCAACCTACGAGCAGTACTTC. Protein product: CASSRQATYEQYF.

This clone was found a few times. The chain carries TRBV5-6 and TRBJ1-6; tentatively, D is TRBD1 (6 bases). Germline CDR1 is SGHDT and CDR2 is YYEEEE. The V end lost 6 bases, the J end lost 4 bases, and 11 bases lay between the germline ends. The CDR3 has 14 residues. CDR3 in DNA: TGTGCCAGCACCACGGACAGTTATAATTCACCCCTCCACTTT. It encodes CASTTDSYNSPLHF.

The V gene is TRBV4-1, the J gene TRBJ2-2; D remains unclear. V shed 9 bases and J shed 6 bases, with 14 bases lying between them. CDR1 and CDR2 (germline): MGHRA, YSYEKL. This CDR3 spans 13 amino acids. CDR3 in amino acids: CASQRGLAGELFF. The CDR3 coding sequence is TGCGCCAGTCAACGTGGGCTGGCCGGGGAGCTGTTTTTT.

The chain uses TRBV6-5 and TRBJ1-1; TRBD1 matches at 7 bases. This CDR3 is 13 amino acids long. V lost 2 bases, J lost 7 bases, and 4 bases stayed unmatched. Germline loops: CDR1 MNHEY, CDR2 SVGAGI. CDR3 in amino acids: CASSYTGVVEAFF. CDR3 coding DNA: TGTGCCAGCAGTTACACAGGGGTTGTTGAAGCTTTCTTT.

V gene TRBV29-1 combines with J gene TRBJ2-5; 10 bases are shared with TRBD1. V trimming: 4 bases; J trimming: 5 bases; junction bases outside the gene matches: 7. The germline V gene has CDR1 SQVTM and CDR2 ANQGSEA. The CDR3 is 14 residues long. DNA for the CDR3: TGCAGCGTTGGACGGACAGGGGGGTTTGAGACCCAGTACTTC. Protein sequence: CSVGRTGGFETQYF.

V and J are TRBV3-1 (or the pseudogene TRBV3-2) and TRBJ2-1; 8 bases match TRBD2. Germline lookup yields CDR1 LGHDT and CDR2 YNNKEL (reference sequence). This CDR3 has 15 residues. J lost 7 bases, V lost 0 bases, and 5 bases had no gene match. The CDR3: CASSQDIAGKNEQFF. In DNA form, the CDR3 reads TGTGCCAGCAGCCAAGATATAGCGGGGAAGAATGAGCAGTTCTTC.

V is TRBV10-2 and J is TRBJ2-3; tentative D call: TRBD1 (6 bases). The CDR3 consists of 18 residues. The ends were cut back, 3 bases at V and 1 base at J, with 20 bases in the middle. The germline V gene encodes CDR1 WSHSY and CDR2 SAAADI. The CDR3 bases are TGCGCCAGCAGTGAATTGTCGGCAGGGGCTGGCGGCACAGATACGCAGTATTTT. Amino acids: CASSELSAGAGGTDTQYF.